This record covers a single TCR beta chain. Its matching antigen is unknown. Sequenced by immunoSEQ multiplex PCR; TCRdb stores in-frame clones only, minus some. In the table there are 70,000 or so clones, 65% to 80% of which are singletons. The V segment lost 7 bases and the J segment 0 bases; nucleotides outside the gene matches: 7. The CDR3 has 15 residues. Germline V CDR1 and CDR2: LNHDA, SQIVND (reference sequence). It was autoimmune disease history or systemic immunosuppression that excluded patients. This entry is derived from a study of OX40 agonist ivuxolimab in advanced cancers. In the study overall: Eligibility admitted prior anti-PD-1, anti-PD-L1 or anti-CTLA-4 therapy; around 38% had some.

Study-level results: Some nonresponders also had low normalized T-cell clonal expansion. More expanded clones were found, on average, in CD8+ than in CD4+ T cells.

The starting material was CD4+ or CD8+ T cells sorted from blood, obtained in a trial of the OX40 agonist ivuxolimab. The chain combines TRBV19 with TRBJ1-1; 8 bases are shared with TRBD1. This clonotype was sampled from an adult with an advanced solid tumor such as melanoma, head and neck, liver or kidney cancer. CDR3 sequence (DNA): TGTGCCAGTACAACAGGGGGTAGGATGAACACTGAAGCTTTCTTT. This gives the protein CASTTGGRMNTEAFF.